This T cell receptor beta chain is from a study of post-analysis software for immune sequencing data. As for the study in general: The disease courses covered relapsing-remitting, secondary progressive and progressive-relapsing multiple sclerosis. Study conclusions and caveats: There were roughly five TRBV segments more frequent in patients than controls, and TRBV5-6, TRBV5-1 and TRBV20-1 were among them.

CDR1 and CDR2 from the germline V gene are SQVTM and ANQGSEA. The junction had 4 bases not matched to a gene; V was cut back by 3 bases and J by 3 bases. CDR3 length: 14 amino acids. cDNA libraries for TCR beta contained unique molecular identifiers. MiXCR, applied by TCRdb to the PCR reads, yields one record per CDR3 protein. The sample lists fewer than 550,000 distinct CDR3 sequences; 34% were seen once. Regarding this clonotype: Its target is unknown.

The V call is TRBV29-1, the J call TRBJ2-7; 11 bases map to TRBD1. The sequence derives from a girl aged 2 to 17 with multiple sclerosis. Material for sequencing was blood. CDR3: CSVEGDRGDYEQYF. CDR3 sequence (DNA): TGCAGCGTTGAGGGGGACAGGGGGGACTACGAGCAGTACTTC.